This T cell receptor beta chain was sequenced for a study of patients and donors after allogeneic stem cell transplantation. This clonotype was observed a handful of times. CDR1 LGHNT and CDR2 FRNRAP come from the germline V gene. V was cut by 0 bases and J by 1 base, with 1 base left in between. The CDR3 is 12 amino acids. TCRdb fed the RT-PCR reads into MiXCR, producing one record per CDR3 protein. Found here are about 400,000 distinct CDR3 sequences, 15% to 20% of them singletons; the top ten hold roughly 7.2%. The receptor comes from a human donor who was either an allogeneic HSCT recipient or a stem cell or donor lymphocyte infusion donor (not recorded which). It is not recorded whose cells these are; they may come from a transplant donor. V gene TRBV12-5 combines with J gene TRBJ2-7; D gene uncertain. The material sequenced was blood, either unsorted or a sorted T cell fraction (not recorded which). CDR3 DNA sequence: TGTGCTAGTGGTTTGGTATCCTACGAGCAGTACTTC. It is translated as CASGLVSYEQYF.